Each of the 18 T cell receptor beta chains below was sequenced from the same sample in a study of shared clonotypes between healthy human individuals. TCRdb's copy holds only in-frame clones and misses some; the assay was immunoSEQ multiplex PCR. This table holds hundreds of thousands of clones, almost 97% found once. The sequencing input was naive CD4+ T cells sorted from blood. Subset in this sample: CD45RA+ positively selected. Receptors were obtained from a woman in her 30s in good health.

V usage is TRBV5-1 and J usage is TRBJ2-7, with D tentatively TRBD1 or TRBD2 (5 bases each). This CDR3 is 15 amino acids long. V was pared by 4 bases and J by 7 bases, with 21 bases between. Germline V gene lookup returns CDR1 SGHRS and CDR2 YFSETQ. The CDR3 loop reads CASSPLRGLGEEQYF. For the CDR3, the DNA is TGCGCCAGCAGCCCCCTCCGGGGCCTGGGAGAGGAGCAGTACTTC.

J is TRBJ2-1 and V is TRBV9, with TRBD2 as a possible D gene (5 bases). Trimming stripped 0 bases from V and 4 bases from J, with 11 bases between. The CDR3 runs to 15 residues. Germline-derived CDR1 and CDR2 are SGDLS and YYNGEE. Written as DNA, the CDR3 is TGTGCCAGCAGCGTAGTGTTGAGCGGATACAATGAGCAGTTCTTC. It specifies CASSVVLSGYNEQFF. Variable domain in full (rest from reference TRBV9 and TRBJ2-1): DSGVTQTPKHLITATGQRVTLRCSPRSGDLSVYWYQQSLDQGLQFLIQYYNGEERAKGNILERFSAQQFPDLHSELNLSSLELGDSALYFCASSVVLSGYNEQFFGPGTRLTVL.

The chain couples TRBV5-6 to TRBJ2-3, with 12 bases identical to TRBD2. Germline values: CDR1 SGHDT, CDR2 YYEEEE. V gave up 7 bases and J gave up 9 bases; unmatched junction bases: 9. The CDR3 totals 14 residues. The DNA of the CDR3 is TGTGCCAGCCGTACTAGCGGGAGGCGGTTAACGCAGTATTTT. As protein: CASRTSGRRLTQYF.

V and J are TRBV10-3 and TRBJ2-2; 7 positions match TRBD1. Germline lookup yields CDR1 ENHRY and CDR2 SYGVKD. The CDR3 runs to 17 residues. With V trimmed by 6 bases and J by 0 bases, 10 bases remained unmatched. The CDR3 nucleotides read TGTGCCATCAGCACAAAAACCGGGACAGCGAACACCGGGGAGCTGTTTTTT. Translating it yields CAISTKTGTANTGELFF.

V is TRBV7-6 and J is TRBJ2-7; TRBD2 aligns across 11 bases. The CDR3 totals 15 residues. Trimming at V came to 4 bases and at J to 4 bases, leaving 6 bases not matched to a gene. CDR1 and CDR2 from the germline V gene are SGHVS and FNYEAQ. The CDR3 region has the DNA TGTGCCAGCAGCTCCCCGACTAGCGGGACGTACGAGCAGTACTTC. It specifies CASSSPTSGTYEQYF.

V and J are TRBV10-1 and TRBJ2-6; the D is unclear. The CDR3 is 14 amino acids. Trimming took 6 bases from V and 3 from J, leaving 9 bases between them. Germline lookup yields CDR1 WNHNN and CDR2 SYGVQD (reference sequence). The CDR3 region is CASSASGGANVLTF. DNA of the CDR3: TGCGCCAGCAGCGCTTCGGGTGGGGCCAACGTCCTGACTTTC.

V usage is TRBV5-1 and J usage is TRBJ2-5; 13 bases align to TRBD2. Germline values: CDR1 SGHRS, CDR2 YFSETQ. CDR3 length: 18 amino acids. V lost 5 bases, J lost 5 bases, and 15 bases stayed unmatched. CDR3 in DNA: TGCGCCAGCAGTACACTAGCGGGAGGGACCATTCGGGCCGAGACCCAGTACTTC. Its translation is CASSTLAGGTIRAETQYF.

The CDR3: CASSHRRFSGETQYF. The CDR3 bases are TGTGCCAGCAGCCACCGCAGGTTCAGCGGAGAGACCCAGTACTTC. V gene TRBV16 combines with J gene TRBJ2-5; tentatively, D is TRBD2 (5 bases). V was pared by 3 bases and J by 4 bases, with 15 bases between. The germline CDR1 and CDR2 sequences are KGHSY and FQNENV. The CDR3 runs 15 residues.

The chain joins TRBV5-4 to TRBJ1-1; weak D call: TRBD1 (5 bases). V was cut by 2 bases and J by 10 bases, with 21 bases left in between. The CDR3 sequence is 15 residues long. CDR1 SGHNT and CDR2 YYREEE come from the germline V gene (reference sequence). This CDR3 reads CASSFDRGSWPAAFF. DNA for the CDR3: TGTGCCAGCAGCTTTGATCGGGGCTCCTGGCCCGCAGCTTTCTTT. Variable domain in full (rest from reference TRBV5-4 and TRBJ1-1): ETGVTQSPTHLIKTRGQQVTLRCSSQSGHNTVSWYQQALGQGPQFIFQYYREEENGRGNFPPRFSGLQFPNYSSELNVNALELDDSALYLCASSFDRGSWPAAFFGQGTRLTVV.

The rearrangement links TRBV15 to TRBJ2-3, with 8 bases lining up with TRBD2. Trimming removed 3 bases from V and 6 bases from J; junction bases left unmatched: 8. This CDR3 region has 15 residues. Germline V gene sequence: CDR1 LNHNV, CDR2 YYDKDF (reference sequence). The DNA of the CDR3 is TGTGCCACCAGCAGTTTAGCGGGGTGGATTGATACGCAGTATTTT. Amino acid sequence: CATSSLAGWIDTQYF.

The chain carries TRBV7-2 and TRBJ2-6; no clear D gene. Germline assignment: CDR1 SGHTA and CDR2 FQGNSA. The CDR3 covers 16 residues. The germline V and J ends were trimmed by 0 bases and 5 bases, with 11 bases remaining between them. The CDR3, as DNA: TGTGCCAGCAGCTTAGCGTACGTCTATAGGGCCAACGTCCTGACTTTC. Translated, it gives CASSLAYVYRANVLTF.

The CDR3 spells CASSTTGGQTYEQYF. The CDR3, as DNA: TGTGCCAGCAGTACTACAGGGGGCCAAACCTACGAGCAGTACTTC. This chain links TRBV28 with TRBJ2-7, with 9 bases aligning to TRBD1. Per germline, CDR1 MDHEN and CDR2 SYDVKM. V trimming: 5 bases; J trimming: 2 bases; junction bases outside the gene matches: 7. The CDR3 covers 15 residues.

The chain has TRBV6-1 and TRBJ2-7; D not resolved. V dropped 4 bases and J dropped 3 bases, with 13 bases sitting between them. The length of the CDR3 is 14 residues. Germline loops: CDR1 MNHNS, CDR2 SASEGT. The CDR3 sequence is CASSGPDPYYEQYF. CDR3 DNA sequence: TGTGCCAGCAGTGGACCCGACCCTTACTACGAGCAGTACTTC.

The J gene is TRBJ2-1, the V gene TRBV25-1, with 9 nucleotides matching TRBD2. From germline, CDR1 is MGHDK and CDR2 SYGVNS. The CDR3 extends over 16 amino acids. The junction had 8 bases not matched to a gene; V was cut back by 3 bases and J by 5 bases. CDR3 residues: CASSDRTTSGNNEQFF. The CDR3 coding sequence is TGTGCCAGCAGTGATCGAACGACTAGCGGTAACAATGAGCAGTTCTTC. Complete variable domain (other parts from reference TRBV25-1 and TRBJ2-1): EADIYQTPRYLVIGTGKKITLECSQTMGHDKMYWYQQDPGMELHLIHYSYGVNSTEKGDLSSESTVSRIRTEHFPLTLESARPSHTSQYLCASSDRTTSGNNEQFFGPGTRLTVL.

The chain employs TRBV28 and TRBJ2-6, with D possibly TRBD1 on 5 matching bases. With 6 bases removed from V and 8 bases from J, the gap between germline ends came to 23 bases. Germline V lookup: CDR1 MDHEN, CDR2 SYDVKM. The CDR3 sequence is 17 residues long. In DNA form, the CDR3 reads TGTGCCAGCAGAAATCCAGGGTTTGATTTTATGTCCAACGTCCTGACTTTC. Its protein product is CASRNPGFDFMSNVLTF.

The chain has TRBV6-5 and TRBJ1-1; tentative D call: TRBD1 (6 bases). There are 14 residues in the CDR3. V was clipped by 5 bases and J by 3 bases, with 13 bases between them. Germline CDR1 is MNHEY and CDR2 is SVGAGI. This CDR3 is CASSRQEPHTEAFF. DNA of the CDR3: TGTGCCAGCAGTCGACAGGAGCCCCACACTGAAGCTTTCTTT.

V and J are TRBV28 and TRBJ1-2; possibly TRBD1 for D (5 bases). Germline lookup yields CDR1 MDHEN and CDR2 SYDVKM. Trimming took off 2 bases at V and 2 bases at J, with 12 bases between the two ends. The CDR3 extends over 15 amino acids. CDR3 DNA: TGTGCCAGCAGTTTAAGACGGACAAGAAACTATGGCTACACCTTC. It encodes CASSLRRTRNYGYTF.

V gene TRBV5-1 combines with J gene TRBJ2-5; 10 bases agree with TRBD1. This CDR3 comprises 14 residues. Losses at the gene ends were 0 bases for V and 5 bases for J; bases not matched to a gene: 1. In germline, CDR1 is SGHRS, CDR2 YFSETQ. The CDR3 sequence is CASSLGQGAETQYF. In DNA form, the CDR3 reads TGCGCCAGCAGCTTGGGACAGGGGGCCGAGACCCAGTACTTC.